This T cell receptor (beta chain) was captured by sequencing in a study of blood T cell repertoires in COVID-19. Per the original data handling: By means of reference gene primer amplification, nucleated cell counts were estimated. Here immunoSEQ multiplex PCR was the method, and the copy in TCRdb shows in-frame clones only, minus some. Clone size and V and J calls were adopted from that table, with D and trimming inferred from the DNA. The data show 90,000 to 120,000 clones, with about two thirds seen just once and about 2% held by the top ten. The germline V and J ends were trimmed by 3 bases and 3 bases, with 18 bases remaining between them. CDR3 length equals 16 residues. CDR1 is KGHSH and CDR2 is LQKENI in the germline V gene.

The J gene is TRBJ2-7, the V gene TRBV18, with a possible D match to TRBD1 (5 bases). The sequenced sample consisted of peripheral blood. This sequence was found in a woman between 35 and 50 years old with acute or convalescent COVID-19. Here the CDR3 reads CASSPPERQPFYEQYF. CDR3 sequence (DNA): TGTGCCAGCTCACCCCCAGAAAGACAGCCCTTCTACGAGCAGTACTTC.